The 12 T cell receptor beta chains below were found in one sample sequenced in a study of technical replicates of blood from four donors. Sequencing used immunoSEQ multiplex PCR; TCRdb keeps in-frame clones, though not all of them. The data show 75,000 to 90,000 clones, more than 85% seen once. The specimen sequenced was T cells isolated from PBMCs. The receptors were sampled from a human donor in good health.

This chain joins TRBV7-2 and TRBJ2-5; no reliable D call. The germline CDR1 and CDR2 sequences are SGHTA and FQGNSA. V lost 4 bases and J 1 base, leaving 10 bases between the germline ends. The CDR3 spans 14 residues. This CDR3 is CASSYFRGQETQYF. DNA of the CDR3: TGTGCCAGCAGCTATTTTAGAGGCCAAGAGACCCAGTACTTC.

As DNA, the CDR3 is TGTGCCAGCAGCCCCGGGACTCTCTACGAGCAGTACTTC. This translates into CASSPGTLYEQYF. This chain links TRBV13 with TRBJ2-7; tentative D call: TRBD2 (6 bases). The V gene's germline CDR1 is PRHDT and CDR2 FYEKMQ (reference sequence). The CDR3 spans 13 residues. Trimming cost V 5 bases and J 3 bases, with 11 bases left between them.

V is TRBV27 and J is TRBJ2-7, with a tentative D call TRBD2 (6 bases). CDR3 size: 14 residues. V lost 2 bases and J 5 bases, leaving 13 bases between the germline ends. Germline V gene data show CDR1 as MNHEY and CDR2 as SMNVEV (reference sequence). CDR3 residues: CASSLGTLLHEQYF. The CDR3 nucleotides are TGTGCCAGCAGTTTAGGGACTCTCCTCCACGAGCAGTACTTC.

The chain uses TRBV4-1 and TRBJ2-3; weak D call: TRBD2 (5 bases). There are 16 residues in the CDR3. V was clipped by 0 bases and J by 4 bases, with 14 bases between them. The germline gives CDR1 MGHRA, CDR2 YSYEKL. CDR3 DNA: TGCGCCAGCAGCCAAGATCCGGGGAGTATGGCAGATACGCAGTATTTT. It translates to CASSQDPGSMADTQYF.

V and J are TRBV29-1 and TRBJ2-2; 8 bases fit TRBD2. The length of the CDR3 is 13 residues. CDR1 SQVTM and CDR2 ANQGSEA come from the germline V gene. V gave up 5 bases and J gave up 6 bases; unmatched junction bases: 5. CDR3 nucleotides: TGCAGCGTTCAGCGGGAGTTCGCCGGGGAGCTGTTTTTT. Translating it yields CSVQREFAGELFF.

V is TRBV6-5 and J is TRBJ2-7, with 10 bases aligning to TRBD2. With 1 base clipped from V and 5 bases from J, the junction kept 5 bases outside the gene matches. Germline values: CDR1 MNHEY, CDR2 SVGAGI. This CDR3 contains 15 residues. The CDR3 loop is CASSYYTSGAHEQYF. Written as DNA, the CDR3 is TGTGCCAGCAGTTACTATACTAGCGGGGCCCACGAGCAGTACTTC.

The CDR3 spells CASSYSTGVGGTEAFF. The CDR3 DNA is TGTGCCAGCAGTTACTCGACTGGCGTTGGCGGCACTGAAGCTTTCTTT. V gene TRBV6-5 combines with J gene TRBJ1-1; D gene uncertain. The CDR3 has 16 residues. Germline V CDR1 and CDR2: MNHEY, SVGAGI. Trimming took 0 bases from V and 4 from J, leaving 15 bases between them.

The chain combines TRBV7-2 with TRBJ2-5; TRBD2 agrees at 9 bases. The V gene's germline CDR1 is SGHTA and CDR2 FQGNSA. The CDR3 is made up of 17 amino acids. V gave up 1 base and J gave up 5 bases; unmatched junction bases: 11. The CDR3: CASSLGIAGASRETQYF. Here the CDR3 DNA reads TGTGCCAGCAGCTTAGGGATAGCGGGAGCGTCCAGGGAGACCCAGTACTTC.

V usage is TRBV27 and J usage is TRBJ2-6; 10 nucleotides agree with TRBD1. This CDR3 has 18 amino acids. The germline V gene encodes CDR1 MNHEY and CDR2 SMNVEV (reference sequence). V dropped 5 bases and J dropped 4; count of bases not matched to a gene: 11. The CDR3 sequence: CASSRSTGQGTGANVLTF. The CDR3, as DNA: TGTGCCAGCAGTAGGAGTACGGGACAGGGGACGGGGGCCAACGTCCTGACTTTC.

Here the CDR3 reads CASSLAGGPPDTQYF. The CDR3 DNA follows: TGTGCCAGCAGCTTAGCGGGAGGGCCGCCAGATACGCAGTATTTT. The rearrangement joins TRBV7-3 to TRBJ2-3, with 9 bases lining up with TRBD2. Trimming removed 2 bases from V and 4 bases from J; junction bases left unmatched: 4. The CDR3 loop spans 15 amino acids. The germline gives CDR1 SGHTA, CDR2 FQGTGA. The whole variable domain, filled in from reference TRBV7-3 and TRBJ2-3, reads GAGVSQTPSNKVTEKGKYVELRCDPISGHTALYWYRQSLGQGPEFLIYFQGTGAADDSGLPNDRFFAVRPEGSVSTLKIQRTERGDSAVYLCASSLAGGPPDTQYFGPGTRLTVL.

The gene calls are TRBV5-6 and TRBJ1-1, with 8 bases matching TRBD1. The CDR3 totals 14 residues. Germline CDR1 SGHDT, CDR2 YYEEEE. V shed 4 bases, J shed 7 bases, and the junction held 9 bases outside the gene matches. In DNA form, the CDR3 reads TGTGCCAGCAGCCCCGGACAGGGAAGATATGAAGCTTTCTTT. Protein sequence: CASSPGQGRYEAFF.

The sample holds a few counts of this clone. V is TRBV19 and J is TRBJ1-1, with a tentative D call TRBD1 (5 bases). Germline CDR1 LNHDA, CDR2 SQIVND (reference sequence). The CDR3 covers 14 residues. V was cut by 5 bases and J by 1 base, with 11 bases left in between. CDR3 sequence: CASSSGHGNTEAFF. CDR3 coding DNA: TGTGCCAGTAGTTCCGGACACGGGAACACTGAAGCTTTCTTT.